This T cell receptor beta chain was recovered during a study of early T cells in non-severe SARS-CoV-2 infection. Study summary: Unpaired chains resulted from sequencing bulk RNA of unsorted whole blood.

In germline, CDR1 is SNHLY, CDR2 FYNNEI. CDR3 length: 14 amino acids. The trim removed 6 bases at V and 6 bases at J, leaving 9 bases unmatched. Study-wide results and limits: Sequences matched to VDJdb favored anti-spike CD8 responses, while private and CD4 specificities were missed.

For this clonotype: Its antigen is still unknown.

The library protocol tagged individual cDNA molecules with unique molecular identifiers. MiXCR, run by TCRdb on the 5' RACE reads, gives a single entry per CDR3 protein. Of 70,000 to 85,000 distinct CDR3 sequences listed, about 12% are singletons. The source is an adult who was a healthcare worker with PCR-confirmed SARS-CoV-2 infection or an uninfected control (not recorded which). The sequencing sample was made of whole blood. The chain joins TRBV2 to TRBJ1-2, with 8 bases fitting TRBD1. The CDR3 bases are TGTGCCAGCAGCAGGGGGCAAATTCAGAATGGCTACACCTTC. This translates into CASSRGQIQNGYTF.